This passage covers 14 T cell receptor beta chains from one sample sequenced in a study of T cell responses to AZD1222 COVID-19 vaccine. Sequenced by immunoSEQ multiplex PCR; TCRdb stores in-frame clones only, minus some. Counted here are roughly 120,000 clones, about 85% occurring once; the ten biggest clones make up about 6%. This sample comprised peripheral blood, obtained on day 0 of AZD1222 vaccination. The receptors shown here come from an adult in good health.

The chain has TRBV28 and TRBJ2-7; 7 nucleotides align to TRBD2. Trimming removed 7 bases from V and 3 bases from J; junction bases left unmatched: 3. The CDR3 covers 12 residues. Germline V gives CDR1 MDHEN, CDR2 SYDVKM. In DNA form, the CDR3 reads TGTGCCAGCACCGGGGACTACTACGAGCAGTACTTC. The encoded protein is CASTGDYYEQYF. Full variable domain (missing parts from reference TRBV28 and TRBJ2-7): DVKVTQSSRYLVKRTGEKVFLECVQDMDHENMFWYRQDPGLGLRLIYFSYDVKMKEKGDIPEGYSVSREKKERFSLILESASTNQTSMYLCASTGDYYEQYFGPGTRLTVT.

The chain combines TRBV28 with TRBJ2-2; 7 nucleotides agree with TRBD1. Germline V CDR1 and CDR2: MDHEN, SYDVKM. The CDR3 runs to 13 residues. V lost 8 bases, J lost 6 bases, and 6 bases stayed unmatched. CDR3 region: CASGGQLAGELFF. Here the CDR3 DNA reads TGTGCCAGCGGGGGACAGCTGGCCGGGGAGCTGTTTTTT.

The J gene is TRBJ1-5, the V gene TRBV5-6; D is perhaps TRBD1 (6 bases). This CDR3 has 15 residues. V lost 0 bases and J 5 bases, leaving 12 bases between the germline ends. Germline CDR1 reads SGHDT; CDR2 reads YYEEEE. CDR3 nucleotides: TGTGCCAGCAGCTTGGATGGAGGGGGGGATCAGCCCCAGCATTTT. Its protein is CASSLDGGGDQPQHF.

The chain combines TRBV6-5 with TRBJ1-1; D is undetermined. Germline V gives CDR1 MNHEY, CDR2 SVGAGI. CDR3 length: 13 residues. The V and J ends lost 2 bases and 5 bases respectively, with 9 bases between them. The CDR3 DNA follows: TGTGCCAGCAGTTACACCGGTTGGACTGAAGCTTTCTTT. This sequence encodes CASSYTGWTEAFF.

V usage is TRBV7-9 and J usage is TRBJ1-2; no clear D. V lost 7 bases, J lost 4 bases, and 22 bases lay in between. The CDR3 length is 16 residues. Per the germline V gene, CDR1 is SEHNR and CDR2 is FQNEAQ (reference sequence). The CDR3 is CASTLFRVPRFYGYTF. The CDR3 nucleotides read TGTGCCAGCACCCTCTTTAGGGTCCCCAGGTTCTATGGCTACACCTTC. The full variable domain, its missing parts supplied by reference TRBV7-9 and TRBJ1-2, is DTGVSQNPRHKITKRGQNVTFRCDPISEHNRLYWYRQTLGQGPEFLTYFQNEAQLEKSRLLSDRFSAERPKGSFSTLEIQRTEQGDSAMYLCASTLFRVPRFYGYTFGSGTRLTVV.

The chain uses TRBV28 and TRBJ1-1, with a possible D match to TRBD1 (5 bases). In germline, CDR1 is MDHEN, CDR2 SYDVKM. This CDR3 spans 14 amino acids. Trimming left V 3 bases short and J 1 base short, with 9 bases between. The CDR3 region has the DNA TGTGCCAGCAGTTTTCTCGGGGGGAACACTGAAGCTTTCTTT. Translation: CASSFLGGNTEAFF. The full variable domain, rest sourced from reference TRBV28 and TRBJ1-1, is DVKVTQSSRYLVKRTGEKVFLECVQDMDHENMFWYRQDPGLGLRLIYFSYDVKMKEKGDIPEGYSVSREKKERFSLILESASTNQTSMYLCASSFLGGNTEAFFGQGTRLTVV.

V and J are TRBV14 and TRBJ2-7; no reliable D call. In germline, CDR1 is SGHDN, CDR2 FVKESK. This CDR3 spans 13 amino acids. The V end lost 3 bases, the J end lost 6 bases, and 12 bases lay between the germline ends. For the CDR3, the DNA is TGTGCCAGCAGCCAGGTTGAAGGATCCGAGCAGTACTTC. It is translated as CASSQVEGSEQYF.

The chain recombines TRBV19 with TRBJ2-3; the D gene is possibly TRBD2 (6 bases). There are 14 residues in the CDR3. V was trimmed by 7 bases and J by 3 bases, leaving 14 bases between them. Per the germline V gene, CDR1 is LNHDA and CDR2 is SQIVND (reference sequence). CDR3 residues: CASTGGLATDTQYF. As DNA, the CDR3 is TGTGCCAGTACCGGAGGTCTAGCGACAGATACGCAGTATTTT.

The chain recombines TRBV5-1 with TRBJ2-7; D possibly corresponds to TRBD1 (5 bases). The CDR3 consists of 13 residues. V shed 2 bases and J shed 3 bases, with 9 bases lying between them. Germline values: CDR1 SGHRS, CDR2 YFSETQ. The CDR3 DNA sequence: TGCGCCAGCAGCTTACTCCAGGGCTACGAGCAGTACTTC. Translating it yields CASSLLQGYEQYF.

This clone has just one count. Other DNA sequences in the sample encode the same CDR3. The V and J genes are TRBV24-1 and TRBJ1-1; weak D call: TRBD1 (5 bases). V dropped 7 bases and J dropped 1 base, with 9 bases sitting between them. CDR1 is KGHDR and CDR2 is SFDVKD in the germline V gene. The CDR3 spans 13 residues. CDR3 sequence (DNA): TGTGCCACCAGCGGTCAGGGGAACACTGAAGCTTTCTTT. Protein: CATSGQGNTEAFF.

This chain joins TRBV11-2 and TRBJ1-1; TRBD1 might be the D (5 bases). The CDR3 is 17 amino acids. V was trimmed by 4 bases and J by 5 bases, leaving 23 bases between them. CDR1 and CDR2 (germline): SGHAT, FQNNGV. Written as DNA, the CDR3 is TGTGCCAGCAGCTGGCCAAAGGGACCTACGGCGGGGACTGAAGCTTTCTTT. Amino acid sequence: CASSWPKGPTAGTEAFF.

The V and J genes are TRBV4-2 and TRBJ1-2; D gene ambiguous. This CDR3 has 12 amino acids. Trimming pared 4 bases from V and 3 bases from J, leaving 6 bases between. Germline lookup yields CDR1 LGHNA and CDR2 YNFKEQ. CDR3 protein: CASSLNDYGYTF. DNA of the CDR3: TGTGCCAGCAGCCTAAATGACTATGGCTACACCTTC.

CDR3 sequence reads: CASSNPFSRGYKNIQYF. Here the CDR3 DNA reads TGTGCCAGCAGTAATCCCTTTTCCCGAGGATACAAAAACATTCAGTACTTC. The chain has TRBV6-2 or TRBV6-3 and TRBJ2-4; D not resolved. Germline V gene data show CDR1 as MNHEY and CDR2 as SVGEGT. The CDR3 extends over 17 amino acids. V lost 5 bases and J 3 bases, leaving 20 bases between the germline ends.

This clone was detected only a few times. This chain joins TRBV2 and TRBJ2-6, with a tentative D call TRBD2 (5 bases). The ends were cut back, 8 bases at V and 4 bases at J, with 9 bases in the middle. Germline V gives CDR1 SNHLY, CDR2 FYNNEI. This CDR3 region has 13 residues. CDR3 amino acids: CASASSGANVLTF. CDR3 bases: TGTGCCAGCGCTAGCTCCGGGGCCAACGTCCTGACTTTC.